This T cell receptor beta chain originates from a study of regulatory T cells in long-lasting Graves disease. Notes on the study in general: The number of shared public clonotypes was higher in persistent patients (fewer than 3,000) than new patients (about 910).

This clonotype was observed at least ten times. Antigen specificity is unknown. V was pared by 6 bases and J by 1 base, with 13 bases between. Germline CDR1 and CDR2: SGHAT and FQNNGV. The CDR3 is 14 amino acids. Time point reported: newly diagnosed GD, antithyroid drugs for less than 3 months. Following extraction of RNA from PBMCs, that RNA was used to make the TCR library. As a group, patients came from one endocrinology department in Xi'an, China. Building of the TCR beta libraries involved iRepertoire HTBI primers and Arm-PCR of CDR3 regions. TCRdb recomputed calls from the multiplex PCR reads with MiXCR, one row per CDR3 protein. The sample carries 400,000 to 550,000 distinct CDR3 sequences, about 16% recorded once. Separately, the same data were catalogued under a study of T cells in Graves' hyperthyroidism and ophthalmopathy.

The TCR comes from a woman under 30 with Graves disease. The chain has TRBV11-2 and TRBJ2-7, with a tentative D call TRBD2 (6 bases). The material was peripheral blood mononuclear cells (PBMCs), obtained at new diagnosis, from a patient treated with antithyroid drugs. CDR3: CASSYFSGSYEQYF. CDR3 nucleotide sequence: TGTGCCAGCAGTTACTTTAGCGGTTCCTACGAGCAGTACTTC.